The sequence of this TCR beta chain was determined in a study of T cells in tuberculosis. Overall study findings and caveats: T cells binding CD1B-GMM tetramer weakly possibly escaped the sort.

Sorting used thawed, overnight-rested PBMC stained with anti-CD3, a viability dye and GMM-loaded CD1B tetramer. The lipid loaded on the CD1B tetramers was C32 glucose monomycolate from Rhodococcus equi. Tetramer-sorted PBMC had been CD14 monocyte-depleted before freezing. TCR-alpha and TCR-beta chains were sequenced unpaired. Libraries were prepared by immunoSEQ multiplex PCR; TCRdb keeps only in-frame clonotypes and omits some of them. In the table there are 60,000 or so clones, 80% to 85% of which are singletons. The TCR originated in an adult woman with latent tuberculosis. The sequencing input was CD1b-GMM tetramer-negative cells sorted from PBMCs.

In DNA, the CDR3 is TGTGCCAGTAGTGAAAGGACAGGGGGCTCGGTTTCGGCCGGCGAGCAGTACTTC. Protein sequence: CASSERTGGSVSAGEQYF. V usage is TRBV19 and J usage is TRBJ2-7; 11 nucleotides agree with TRBD1. From germline, CDR1 is LNHDA and CDR2 SQIVND (reference sequence). This CDR3 is built from 18 residues. The J segment lost 6 bases and the V segment lost 5 bases, leaving 18 bases of the junction unmatched.